This passage covers 21 T cell receptor beta chains from one sample sequenced in a study of cytomegalovirus exposure and HLA in healthy donors. Primers included in the PCR were 60 Vbeta and 13 Jbeta primers. Profiled with immunoSEQ multiplex PCR; TCRdb holds only in-frame clones, not every one. Among about 40,000 clones listed, 68% were seen once. Sequencing was performed on PBMCs. These receptors originate from a man in his forties in good health and CMV-seronegative.

The V gene is TRBV9, the J gene TRBJ2-1; D call uncertain. This CDR3 has 14 residues. Looked up from germline, CDR1 is SGDLS and CDR2 is YYNGEE. Trimming removed 0 bases at V and 1 base at J, with 5 bases between. CDR3 DNA: TGTGCCAGCAGCGTAGACTCATCCTACAATGAGCAGTTCTTC. Amino acids: CASSVDSSYNEQFF. Supplemented by reference TRBV9 and TRBJ2-1, the full variable domain reads DSGVTQTPKHLITATGQRVTLRCSPRSGDLSVYWYQQSLDQGLQFLIQYYNGEERAKGNILERFSAQQFPDLHSELNLSSLELGDSALYFCASSVDSSYNEQFFGPGTRLTVL.

The chain uses TRBV30 and TRBJ2-6; D may be TRBD2 (5 bases). The CDR3 consists of 16 residues. In germline, CDR1 is GTSNPN, CDR2 SVGIG (reference sequence). V was clipped by 5 bases and J by 0 bases, with 14 bases between them. The CDR3 protein is CAWRREGNSGANVLTF. The CDR3 DNA reads TGTGCCTGGCGCCGGGAAGGGAACTCTGGGGCCAACGTCCTGACTTTC.

V usage is TRBV30 and J usage is TRBJ2-3; D call uncertain. CDR3 length: 13 amino acids. Germline CDR1 reads GTSNPN; CDR2 reads SVGIG (reference sequence). Trimming shortened V by 0 bases and J by 6 bases, and 10 bases separated the two germline ends. The CDR3 spells CAWSVLGADTQYF. Here the CDR3 DNA reads TGTGCCTGGAGTGTACTTGGAGCCGATACGCAGTATTTT.

The chain has TRBV7-8 and TRBJ2-7, with TRBD2 matching over 7 bases. The germline V gene has CDR1 SGHVS and CDR2 FQNEAQ. Trimming at V came to 7 bases and at J to 2 bases, leaving 14 bases not matched to a gene. This CDR3 has 16 amino acids. CDR3 protein: CASTVGGGGVTYEQYF. The CDR3 coding sequence is TGTGCCAGCACCGTTGGGGGGGGAGGGGTTACCTACGAGCAGTACTTC.

V usage is TRBV6-6 and J usage is TRBJ1-6; TRBD1 aligns across 7 bases. The germline V gene encodes CDR1 MNHNY and CDR2 SVGAGI (reference sequence). The CDR3 consists of 16 residues. J lost 0 bases, V lost 6 bases, and 5 bases had no gene match. CDR3 DNA: TGTGCCAGCAGCCTGGACAGGAGCTCCTATAATTCACCCCTCCACTTT. Residues: CASSLDRSSYNSPLHF.

The table lists this clone with a few counts. The chain carries TRBV9 and TRBJ1-4, with D tentatively TRBD1 (6 bases). CDR1 and CDR2 from the germline V gene are SGDLS and YYNGEE. CDR3 length equals 16 residues. V lost 3 bases to trimming and J lost 5 bases, with 17 bases between them. The CDR3 protein is CASSERWGGQNEKLFF. CDR3 bases: TGTGCCAGCAGCGAGAGGTGGGGGGGACAAAATGAAAAACTGTTTTTT. Together with reference TRBV9 and TRBJ1-4, the CDR3 gives the full variable domain: DSGVTQTPKHLITATGQRVTLRCSPRSGDLSVYWYQQSLDQGLQFLIQYYNGEERAKGNILERFSAQQFPDLHSELNLSSLELGDSALYFCASSERWGGQNEKLFFGSGTQLSVL.

In its sample, this clone was seen a few times. The chain carries TRBV6-1 and TRBJ2-7, with TRBD2 matching 11 bases. The CDR3 extends over 13 amino acids. The V gene end was trimmed by 7 bases and the J gene end by 6 bases; junction bases not matched to a gene: 5. Per the germline V gene, CDR1 is MNHNS and CDR2 is SASEGT. Here the CDR3 DNA reads TGTGCCAGCAAGACTAGCGGGAAGAGCGAGCAGTACTTC. Protein sequence: CASKTSGKSEQYF.

This clone was seen only a few times. The genes are TRBV6-1 and TRBJ1-5; TRBD1 agrees at 7 bases. Losses at the gene ends were 8 bases for V and 1 base for J; bases not matched to a gene: 8. The CDR3 is 15 residues long. Germline V gene lookup returns CDR1 MNHNS and CDR2 SASEGT. The CDR3 loop reads CASDNRGRSNQPQHF. The CDR3 DNA reads as TGTGCCAGCGACAACAGGGGCCGAAGCAATCAGCCCCAGCATTTT.

The rearrangement uses TRBV11-2 and TRBJ2-3, with D tentatively TRBD1 (7 bases). V was shortened by 5 bases and J by 4 bases, with 16 bases between the two germline ends. There are 15 residues in the CDR3. Germline V gives CDR1 SGHAT, CDR2 FQNNGV. The CDR3 is CASSGRRGVSDTQYF. CDR3 DNA: TGTGCCAGCAGCGGTCGCAGGGGGGTGTCAGATACGCAGTATTTT.

The CDR3, as DNA: TGTGCCAGCAGCCAAAGCGGGCAGGTGGGAGACGAGCAGTACTTC. Its protein is CASSQSGQVGDEQYF. The rearrangement uses TRBV16 and TRBJ2-7; D might be TRBD2 (6 bases). Per the germline V gene, CDR1 is KGHSY and CDR2 is FQNENV. Deletions cut 2 bases from V and 5 bases from J, with 16 bases between. The CDR3 loop spans 15 amino acids.

The rearrangement joins TRBV9 to TRBJ1-3, with 9 bases that match TRBD1. V lost 3 bases to trimming and J lost 2 bases; unmatched junction nucleotides: 3. The germline V gene has CDR1 SGDLS and CDR2 YYNGEE. This CDR3 has 15 residues. CDR3 nucleotide sequence: TGTGCCAGCAGCGCAGACAGGGGGGCTGGAAACACCATATATTTT. Translation: CASSADRGAGNTIYF. The full variable domain, completed using reference TRBV9 and TRBJ1-3, is DSGVTQTPKHLITATGQRVTLRCSPRSGDLSVYWYQQSLDQGLQFLIQYYNGEERAKGNILERFSAQQFPDLHSELNLSSLELGDSALYFCASSADRGAGNTIYFGEGSWLTVV.

The chain links TRBV6-1 to TRBJ1-1, with a tentative D call TRBD1 (5 bases). V gave up 1 base and J gave up 1 base, with 7 bases separating them. Germline CDR1 and CDR2: MNHNS and SASEGT. This CDR3 has 14 residues. CDR3 in DNA: TGTGCCAGCAGTGAAGACAGGCCGAACACTGAAGCTTTCTTT. Translation gives CASSEDRPNTEAFF.

CDR3 DNA sequence: TGCAGCTACGGACAGACCACAGATACGCAGTATTTT. It encodes CSYGQTTDTQYF. This sequence joins TRBV29-1 and TRBJ2-3; possibly TRBD1 for D (6 bases). Germline assignment: CDR1 SQVTM and CDR2 ANQGSEA. CDR3 length equals 12 residues. With 8 bases removed from V and 2 bases from J, the gap between germline ends came to 11 bases.

The rearrangement links TRBV28 to TRBJ1-6; D possibly corresponds to TRBD1 (6 bases). CDR1 MDHEN and CDR2 SYDVKM come from the germline V gene. The CDR3 sequence is 15 residues long. V lost 6 bases to trimming and J lost 7 bases, with 16 bases between them. CDR3 protein: CASSWGQLQNSPLHF. The CDR3 bases are TGTGCCAGCAGCTGGGGACAACTCCAAAATTCACCCCTCCACTTT.

Regarding this clone: The germline gene is not matched at one end of the junction; a read error may be the cause. This chain links TRBV4-1 with TRBJ1-2, with a tentative D call TRBD1 (5 bases). Germline V gives CDR1 MGHRA, CDR2 YSYEKL. This CDR3 is 14 amino acids long. Here the CDR3 DNA reads TGCGCCAGCAGCCAAGATTATACAGGCTATGGCTGCACCTTC. It is translated as CASSQDYTGYGCTF.

The chain is built from TRBV10-3 and TRBJ2-7; TRBD1 agrees at 10 bases. Germline values: CDR1 ENHRY, CDR2 SYGVKD. V gave up 5 bases and J gave up 7 bases; unmatched junction bases: 8. The CDR3 runs 14 residues. In nucleotides, the CDR3 is TGTGCCATCAGTTCCGGGACAGGGGCGTCTGAGCAGTACTTC. Translating gives CAISSGTGASEQYF.

This clone was counted between two and nine times. The chain uses TRBV5-1 and TRBJ1-3; 10 bases align to TRBD1. Germline lookup yields CDR1 SGHRS and CDR2 YFSETQ. The trim removed 4 bases at V and 3 bases at J, leaving 4 bases unmatched. The CDR3 contains 15 residues. CDR3 in DNA: TGCGCCAGCAGCAGGACAGGGGGTAGTGGAAACACCATATATTTT. This codes for CASSRTGGSGNTIYF.

For the CDR3, the DNA is TGCGCCAGCAGCCGGACTAGCGGCGAATACAATGAGCAGTTCTTC. Amino acids: CASSRTSGEYNEQFF. The chain combines TRBV5-1 with TRBJ2-1, with 10 bases identical to TRBD2. Per germline, CDR1 SGHRS and CDR2 YFSETQ. Germline trimming cut 4 bases from V and 4 bases from J; bases unmatched to any gene: 5. The CDR3 loop spans 15 amino acids.

The rearrangement joins TRBV6-4 to TRBJ1-1, with 8 bases matching TRBD1. Germline loops: CDR1 MRHNA, CDR2 SNTAGT. CDR3 length: 15 amino acids. The V and J ends lost 4 bases and 4 bases, in that order; junction bases with no gene match: 8. The CDR3 bases are TGTGCCAGCAGTGGGGGGGGACAGGCGATCACTGAAGCTTTCTTT. Amino acid sequence: CASSGGGQAITEAFF.

The DNA for the CDR3 is TGTGCCATCAGTGCCCGGGACAGGGGTTTTGGAAACACCATATATTTT. It translates to CAISARDRGFGNTIYF. The chain links TRBV10-3 to TRBJ1-3, with 10 bases that match TRBD1. The germline CDR1 and CDR2 sequences are ENHRY and SYGVKD. The trim removed 4 bases at V and 3 bases at J, leaving 6 bases unmatched. The CDR3 sequence is 16 residues long.

J is TRBJ1-1 and V is TRBV6-5; TRBD1 matches at 7 bases. V was pared by 4 bases and J by 1 base, with 6 bases of the junction left unmatched. Germline loops: CDR1 MNHEY, CDR2 SVGAGI. The CDR3 consists of 15 residues. As DNA, the CDR3 is TGTGCCAGCAGTTCCCCACAGGGGACGAACACTGAAGCTTTCTTT. This gives the protein CASSSPQGTNTEAFF.